These 6 T cell receptor beta chains originate from one sample sequenced in a study of CD8 T cells in Susac syndrome. RNA amounts of 0.5 to 1 ug underwent reverse transcription with random hexamers. From the immunoSEQ multiplex PCR reads, TCRdb called clonotypes with MiXCR, one entry per CDR3 protein. The table records around 150,000 distinct CDR3 sequences, 90% to 95% of them present only once. The specimen sequenced was CD4+ T cells from PBMCs. These receptors all stem from a human donor in good health.

The rearrangement joins TRBV5-1 to TRBJ2-1, with TRBD1 as a possible D gene (6 bases). The germline V and J ends were trimmed by 8 bases and 0 bases, with 9 bases remaining between them. CDR1 SGHRS and CDR2 YFSETQ come from the germline V gene. This CDR3 spans 13 amino acids. In DNA, the CDR3 is TGCGCCAGTCGAGGGGGCTCCTACAATGAGCAGTTCTTC. This sequence encodes CASRGGSYNEQFF.

The chain recombines TRBV13 with TRBJ1-1; no reliable D call. This CDR3 has 14 residues. V lost 5 bases to trimming and J lost 5 bases, with 15 bases between them. The germline gives CDR1 PRHDT, CDR2 FYEKMQ (reference sequence). Here the CDR3 reads CASSGRTGGTEAFF. In nucleotides, the CDR3 is TGTGCCAGCAGCGGGCGGACCGGAGGAACTGAAGCTTTCTTT.

The V call is TRBV12-5, the J call TRBJ1-5; 9 bases map to TRBD1. The V segment lost 2 bases and the J segment 2 bases; nucleotides outside the gene matches: 1. CDR1 is LGHNT, CDR2 FRNRAP, per germline. CDR3 length: 15 amino acids. The CDR3 region is CASGLRTGGNQPQHF. CDR3 coding DNA: TGTGCTAGTGGTTTGCGGACAGGGGGCAATCAGCCCCAGCATTTT.

The genes are TRBV5-1 and TRBJ1-1; TRBD1 matches 9 bases. This CDR3 comprises 14 residues. V gave up 9 bases and J gave up 3 bases; unmatched junction bases: 9. Germline values: CDR1 SGHRS, CDR2 YFSETQ. The CDR3 coding sequence is TGCGCCACCAGGACAGGGGTAATCGACACTGAAGCTTTCTTT. It codes for CATRTGVIDTEAFF.

The chain uses TRBV6-6 and TRBJ2-7, with D possibly TRBD2 on 6 matching bases. The length of the CDR3 is 13 residues. Germline V gene sequence: CDR1 MNHNY, CDR2 SVGAGI (reference sequence). V was trimmed by 5 bases and J by 6 bases, leaving 14 bases between them. CDR3 in DNA: TGTGCCAGCAGTGAGACTAGTTTCGGCGAGCAGTACTTC. Translating it yields CASSETSFGEQYF.

This clonotype showed up just once. V usage is TRBV12-3 or TRBV12-4 and J usage is TRBJ2-2, with D uncertain. The CDR3 runs to 16 residues. V was shortened by 1 base and J by 0 bases, with 9 bases between the two germline ends. The CDR3 spells CASSLDEPANTGELFF. The CDR3 region has the DNA TGTGCCAGCAGTTTAGATGAGCCCGCGAACACCGGGGAGCTGTTTTTT.